The clone carrying this T cell receptor beta chain was found once. Its target is unknown. Trimming stripped 4 bases from V and 0 bases from J, with 13 bases between. Germline V gene sequence: CDR1 MNHEY, CDR2 SVGAGI. This CDR3 has 16 amino acids. Built from TCR beta cDNA, the libraries had unique molecular identifiers in them. There were about 1 to 10 million T cells, and roughly 0.5 million cDNA molecules came from them. In TCRdb, the PCR reads were re-called with MiXCR into one record per CDR3 protein. The table records hundreds of thousands of distinct CDR3 sequences, 25% to 30% of them present only once. This record comes from a study of post-analysis software for immune sequencing data. Study-wide results and caveats: Compared with controls, patients had more of about 5 TRBV segments, including TRBV5-6, TRBV5-1 and TRBV20-1.

Sequencing was done on a sample of blood. The sequence was obtained from a girl aged 10-17 years with multiple sclerosis. This chain links TRBV6-5 with TRBJ2-1, with D perhaps TRBD2 (6 bases). Written as DNA, the CDR3 is TGTGCCAGCAGTTCCGGGGTCGGGGGCTCCTACAATGAGCAGTTCTTC. It translates to CASSSGVGGSYNEQFF.